Below are 32 T cell receptor beta chains sequenced from a single sample in a study of T-cell memory formation after mild COVID-19. TCRdb redid the calling of the 5' RACE reads with MiXCR, one entry per CDR3 protein. The sample lists approximately 190,000 distinct CDR3 sequences; around 20% were seen once. The specimen sequenced was PBMCs or a T cell subset sorted from them (not recorded which). The source of these receptors is an adult woman who had mild COVID-19 (a few samples of this study predate the infection). Cell type and time point are not known.

CDR3 DNA: TGTGCCACCAGCAGAGACCCCGGGCCCTACGAGCAGTACTTC. This gives the protein CATSRDPGPYEQYF. The chain is built from TRBV15 and TRBJ2-7; unclear D gene. V was pared by 0 bases and J by 2 bases, with 8 bases between. Germline CDR1 reads LNHNV; CDR2 reads YYDKDF (reference sequence). The CDR3 spans 14 residues.

The chain is built from TRBV6-2 or TRBV6-3 and TRBJ2-1, with D perhaps being TRBD1 or TRBD2 (6 bases each). V was shortened by 0 bases and J by 9 bases, with 18 bases between the two germline ends. CDR1 MNHEY and CDR2 SVGEGT come from the germline V gene. The CDR3 sequence is 16 residues long. The CDR3 sequence: CASSYSKGEVRPEQFF. The CDR3, as DNA: TGTGCCAGCAGTTACTCGAAGGGGGAGGTGCGACCTGAGCAGTTCTTC.

This clonotype was recorded a few times. The rearrangement links TRBV27 to TRBJ2-7; TRBD1 aligns across 9 bases. Trimming at V came to 9 bases and at J to 6 bases, leaving 9 bases not matched to a gene. CDR3 size: 13 residues. Germline CDR1 and CDR2: MNHEY and SMNVEV (reference sequence). CDR3 bases: TGTGCCAGTAGATCGGGACAGGGAGCCGAGCAGTACTTC. As protein: CASRSGQGAEQYF.

This chain uses TRBV30 with TRBJ2-5; TRBD2 aligns across 15 bases. Per germline, CDR1 GTSNPN and CDR2 SVGIG (reference sequence). The CDR3 loop spans 17 amino acids. The V and J ends lost 1 base and 5 bases, in that order; junction bases with no gene match: 8. The CDR3 reads CAWSATGLAGGRETQYF. The CDR3 DNA follows: TGTGCCTGGAGTGCCACGGGACTAGCGGGGGGCCGGGAGACCCAGTACTTC.

There are a few counts of this clonotype. The V and J genes are TRBV12-3 or TRBV12-4 and TRBJ2-7, with D maybe TRBD2 (6 bases). V was trimmed by 7 bases and J by 2 bases, leaving 18 bases between them. The CDR3 sequence is 15 residues long. The CDR3, as DNA: TGTGCCAGCACCCCCCGGGACGGGAGTACCTACGAGCAGTACTTC. Translation gives CASTPRDGSTYEQYF.

The J gene is TRBJ1-4, the V gene TRBV6-5; TRBD1 matches at 9 bases. With 6 bases clipped from V and 2 bases from J, the junction kept 13 bases outside the gene matches. The CDR3 totals 18 residues. The germline V gene has CDR1 MNHEY and CDR2 SVGAGI. The CDR3 DNA reads as TGTGCCAGCAGGATGACATCTACGACAGGGGGTACTAATGAAAAACTGTTTTTT. This codes for CASRMTSTTGGTNEKLFF.

This clonotype was seen a handful of times. The chain carries TRBV12-3 or TRBV12-4 and TRBJ2-1; D remains ambiguous. The CDR3 runs 14 residues. Deletions cut 8 bases from V and 2 bases from J, with 13 bases between. The CDR3 nucleotides are TGTGCCAGCGGGCAGCAGAACACCTACAATGAGCAGTTCTTC. It yields the protein CASGQQNTYNEQFF.

J is TRBJ2-1 and V is TRBV12-3 or TRBV12-4, with unresolved D. CDR3 length: 13 amino acids. Trimming pared 3 bases from V and 6 bases from J, leaving 9 bases between. CDR3 sequence (DNA): TGTGCCAGCAGTTTTTATTCCGCCAATGAGCAGTTCTTC. Residues: CASSFYSANEQFF.

In this sample, this clonotype turned up a few times. V gene TRBV12-3 or TRBV12-4 combines with J gene TRBJ1-1; 10 bases are shared with TRBD1. The CDR3 totals 12 residues. With 4 bases clipped from V and 11 bases from J, the junction kept 4 bases outside the gene matches. CDR3 bases: TGTGCCAGCAGTTGGGACAGGGGTCAGGCTTTCTTT. Amino acids: CASSWDRGQAFF.

The CDR3 sequence: CSVVAGDMYTEAFF. Written as DNA, the CDR3 is TGCAGCGTTGTGGCAGGAGATATGTACACTGAAGCTTTCTTT. The V and J genes are TRBV29-1 and TRBJ1-1; D not certain. This CDR3 region has 14 residues. CDR1 is SQVTM and CDR2 is ANQGSEA in the germline V gene. V lost 4 bases to trimming and J lost 3 bases, with 15 bases between them.

Concerning this clonotype itself: A much larger clone differs from this one at a single base, so this may be a read error. J is TRBJ1-1 and V is TRBV11-3; D is unclear. CDR3 length: 13 residues. The germline V gene encodes CDR1 SGHNT and CDR2 YENEEA. V was cut by 0 bases and J by 1 base, with 3 bases left in between. This CDR3 is CASSLEENTEAFF. CDR3 bases: TGTGCCAGCAGCTTAGAAGAGAACACTGAAGCTTTCTTT. The full variable domain, completed using reference TRBV11-3 and TRBJ1-1, is EAGVVQSPRYKIIEKKQPVAFWCNPISGHNTLYWYLQNLGQGPELLIRYENEEAVDDSQLPKDRFSAERLKGVDSTLKIQPAELGDSAVYLCASSLEENTEAFFGQGTRLTVV.

This clonotype turned up a few times. The V and J genes are TRBV7-9 and TRBJ2-7, with D possibly TRBD1 on 5 matching bases. Germline V gene lookup returns CDR1 SEHNR and CDR2 FQNEAQ (reference sequence). The CDR3 consists of 15 residues. V lost 5 bases and J lost 1, with 15 bases in between. In nucleotides, the CDR3 is TGTGCCAGCAGCCCGTCTACAGGTTTGTCCTACGAGCAGTACTTC. The encoded protein is CASSPSTGLSYEQYF.

The chain couples TRBV2 to TRBJ2-3, with no clear D. The CDR3 extends over 13 amino acids. V lost 1 base, J lost 0 bases, and 2 bases lay in between. Germline CDR1 is SNHLY and CDR2 is FYNNEI. The CDR3 DNA sequence: TGTGCCAGCAGTGAAGAGAGCACAGATACGCAGTATTTT. It encodes CASSEESTDTQYF. The full variable domain, rest sourced from reference TRBV2 and TRBJ2-3, is EPEVTQTPSHQVTQMGQEVILRCVPISNHLYFYWYRQILGQKVEFLVSFYNNEISEKSEIFDDQFSVERPDGSNFTLKIRSTKLEDSAMYFCASSEESTDTQYFGPGTRLTVL.

This chain uses TRBV29-1 with TRBJ2-3; maybe TRBD1 (5 bases). The germline CDR1 and CDR2 sequences are SQVTM and ANQGSEA. V lost 7 bases, J lost 4 bases, and 9 bases lay in between. This CDR3 comprises 11 residues. The CDR3 here is CSAGHSDTQYF. CDR3 nucleotide sequence: TGCAGCGCTGGACACTCAGATACGCAGTATTTT.

This clonotype came up many times. V gene TRBV12-3 or TRBV12-4 combines with J gene TRBJ2-7; TRBD1 aligns across 7 bases. The J segment lost 4 bases and the V segment lost 3 bases, leaving 6 bases of the junction unmatched. CDR3 length: 14 amino acids. In DNA form, the CDR3 reads TGTGCCAGCAGTTTTCGGACAGGATTGTACGAGCAGTACTTC. Translating it yields CASSFRTGLYEQYF.

This clonotype was counted between two and nine times. This sequence joins TRBV18 and TRBJ2-1; 15 bases align to TRBD2. Germline V gene lookup returns CDR1 KGHSH and CDR2 LQKENI. V was pared by 3 bases and J by 7 bases, with 7 bases of the junction left unmatched. CDR3 length: 17 amino acids. The CDR3 here is CASSPRRTSGRENEQFF. The CDR3 DNA reads TGTGCCAGCTCACCCCGACGGACTAGCGGGAGGGAAAATGAGCAGTTCTTC.

V and J are TRBV5-1 and TRBJ2-3; TRBD1 agrees at 8 bases. Losses at the gene ends were 6 bases for V and 0 bases for J; bases not matched to a gene: 3. Germline V gene lookup returns CDR1 SGHRS and CDR2 YFSETQ. CDR3 length: 14 residues. CDR3 in amino acids: CASKGQGSTDTQYF. As DNA, the CDR3 is TGCGCCAGCAAAGGACAGGGCAGCACAGATACGCAGTATTTT.

This chain links TRBV18 with TRBJ2-7; no reliable D call. The CDR3 covers 15 residues. Per germline, CDR1 KGHSH and CDR2 LQKENI. Trimming stripped 2 bases from V and 1 base from J, with 12 bases between. In DNA, the CDR3 is TGTGCCAGCTCACCAGACGGGCTCCAGTCCTACGAGCAGTACTTC. Its protein product is CASSPDGLQSYEQYF.

The chain recombines TRBV7-3 with TRBJ2-1, with TRBD1 identical over 9 bases. CDR3 length: 15 residues. Germline V gene sequence: CDR1 SGHTA, CDR2 FQGTGA. The ends lost 7 bases at V and 2 bases at J; junction bases unmatched: 6. CDR3 in DNA: TGTGCCAGCACCCTAGGACAGGGGACCTACAATGAGCAGTTCTTC. Translation gives CASTLGQGTYNEQFF.

This clonotype was counted between two and nine times. The J gene is TRBJ2-5, the V gene TRBV7-2, with 11 positions matching TRBD2. This CDR3 comprises 16 residues. The J segment lost 2 bases and the V segment lost 6 bases, leaving 8 bases of the junction unmatched. Germline CDR1 reads SGHTA; CDR2 reads FQGNSA. CDR3 DNA: TGTGCCAGCAGAAGACTAGCGGGATTGAGGCAAGAGACCCAGTACTTC. Translation gives CASRRLAGLRQETQYF.

This chain connects TRBV27 to TRBJ2-3, with no clear D. The germline V gene encodes CDR1 MNHEY and CDR2 SMNVEV (reference sequence). This CDR3 is 15 amino acids long. V was pared by 3 bases and J by 1 base, with 11 bases between. The CDR3 region is CASSFRVGRTDTQYF. CDR3 nucleotides: TGTGCCAGCAGTTTTAGGGTTGGCCGCACAGATACGCAGTATTTT.

This clonotype was observed a few times. This chain uses TRBV29-1 with TRBJ2-2; possibly TRBD1 or TRBD2 for D (5 bases each). CDR1 is SQVTM and CDR2 is ANQGSEA in the germline V gene. The CDR3 has 14 amino acids. Deletions cut 8 bases from V and 4 bases from J, with 17 bases between. The CDR3 sequence: CSILPGLSTGELFF. For the CDR3, the DNA is TGCAGCATCCTCCCGGGGCTATCCACCGGGGAGCTGTTTTTT.

The chain is built from TRBV20-1 and TRBJ2-3; no definite D call. The germline V and J ends were trimmed by 0 bases and 13 bases, with 14 bases remaining between them. Germline CDR1 is DFQATT and CDR2 is SNEGSKA (reference sequence). The CDR3 extends over 12 amino acids. CDR3 in DNA: TGCAGTGCTAGAGATCAAACTCGAGGAGAGTATTTT. Protein sequence: CSARDQTRGEYF.

The J gene is TRBJ1-5, the V gene TRBV3-1; D call uncertain. V was trimmed by 1 base and J by 6 bases, leaving 4 bases between them. CDR3 length equals 12 residues. Germline V gene sequence: CDR1 LGHDT, CDR2 YNNKEL (reference sequence). The CDR3 spells CASSQGVQPQHF. For the CDR3, the DNA is TGTGCCAGCAGCCAAGGGGTTCAGCCCCAGCATTTT. The full variable domain, completed using reference TRBV3-1 and TRBJ1-5, is DTAVSQTPKYLVTQMGNDKSIKCEQNLGHDTMYWYKQDSKKFLKIMFSYNNKELIINETVPNRFSPKSPDKAHLNLHINSLELGDSAVYFCASSQGVQPQHFGDGTRLSIL.

This clonotype has just a few counts. The V gene is TRBV5-1, the J gene TRBJ2-5, with D perhaps being TRBD1 or TRBD2 (5 bases each). Germline CDR1 SGHRS, CDR2 YFSETQ. This CDR3 spans 15 amino acids. The V and J ends lost 4 bases and 5 bases respectively, with 18 bases between them. The DNA for the CDR3 is TGCGCCAGCAGCAACTTACCGGGACGGGCGGAGACCCAGTACTTC. Its protein product is CASSNLPGRAETQYF.

Note on this clonotype: A much larger clone is a single base away; this may be a read error. The V gene is TRBV12-3 or TRBV12-4, the J gene TRBJ2-2; the D gene is possibly TRBD1 (5 bases). CDR3 length equals 14 residues. The CDR3 coding sequence is TGTGCCAGCAGTTTAGCAGGGGTCACCTGGGAGCTGTTTTTT. Its protein is CASSLAGVTWELFF.

The J gene is TRBJ1-1, the V gene TRBV5-1; 8 bases agree with TRBD1. With V trimmed by 0 bases and J by 5 bases, 9 bases remained unmatched. The CDR3 is made up of 16 amino acids. Germline V gene data show CDR1 as SGHRS and CDR2 as YFSETQ. CDR3 in amino acids: CASSLGGQDFWTEAFF. The DNA for the CDR3 is TGCGCCAGCAGCTTGGGGGGACAGGATTTTTGGACTGAAGCTTTCTTT.

The chain couples TRBV7-9 to TRBJ1-1; no reliable D call. This CDR3 is built from 13 residues. Trimming stripped 5 bases from V and 2 bases from J, with 9 bases between. Germline lookup yields CDR1 SEHNR and CDR2 FQNEAQ (reference sequence). The CDR3 DNA reads as TGTGCCAGCAGCCTGCAGACAAACACTGAAGCTTTCTTT. This translates into CASSLQTNTEAFF. The full variable domain, completed using reference TRBV7-9 and TRBJ1-1, is DTGVSQNPRHKITKRGQNVTFRCDPISEHNRLYWYRQTLGQGPEFLTYFQNEAQLEKSRLLSDRFSAERPKGSFSTLEIQRTEQGDSAMYLCASSLQTNTEAFFGQGTRLTVV.

V usage is TRBV3-1 and J usage is TRBJ1-1; TRBD1 aligns across 7 bases. V dropped 4 bases and J dropped 4; count of bases not matched to a gene: 6. The CDR3 runs to 14 residues. Germline assignment: CDR1 LGHDT and CDR2 YNNKEL (reference sequence). The CDR3: CASSRGTGATEAFF. DNA of the CDR3: TGTGCCAGCAGCCGCGGTACAGGGGCCACTGAAGCTTTCTTT.

This chain uses TRBV5-1 with TRBJ2-7; D unresolved. The CDR3 runs 13 residues. Per the germline V gene, CDR1 is SGHRS and CDR2 is YFSETQ. Trimming shortened V by 0 bases and J by 3 bases, and 7 bases separated the two germline ends. The CDR3 loop reads CASSLDQNYEQYF. CDR3 sequence (DNA): TGCGCCAGCAGCTTGGACCAGAACTACGAGCAGTACTTC.

This clonotype has more than one count but fewer than ten. The junction departs from the called germline gene at one end, perhaps through a read error. The chain recombines TRBV7-6 with TRBJ2-7; D remains ambiguous. The CDR3 is 12 residues long. Germline assignment: CDR1 SGHVS and CDR2 FNYEAQ. CDR3 region: CDSSLDPYEQYF. Written as DNA, the CDR3 is TGTGACAGCAGCTTAGATCCCTACGAGCAGTACTTC.

The chain carries TRBV9 and TRBJ2-2, with D tentatively TRBD1 (6 bases). V gave up 2 bases and J gave up 1 base, with 9 bases separating them. The CDR3 sequence is 15 residues long. Per germline, CDR1 SGDLS and CDR2 YYNGEE. The CDR3 sequence: CASSVRTENTGELFF. The CDR3 nucleotides are TGTGCCAGCAGCGTCCGGACAGAGAACACCGGGGAGCTGTTTTTT. Looking up the rest from reference TRBV9 and TRBJ2-2 gives the full variable domain: DSGVTQTPKHLITATGQRVTLRCSPRSGDLSVYWYQQSLDQGLQFLIQYYNGEERAKGNILERFSAQQFPDLHSELNLSSLELGDSALYFCASSVRTENTGELFFGEGSRLTVL.